These 11 T cell receptor beta chains share one sample of origin, sequenced in a study of T cells expressing NK-cell markers. TCRdb re-called the 5' RACE reads, yielding one record per CDR3 amino acid sequence without DNA. The sample totals a few hundred thousand distinct CDR3 sequences; its top ten clones hold roughly 5.2%. The sample comprised blood T cells: a sorted CD56 or NKG2C T cell subset, CD4+ or CD8+ T cells, or bulk PBMC T cells (not recorded which). Receptors originate from a man aged 18-69 years in good health.

The chain has TRBV2 and TRBJ1-5; TCRdb returns TRBD1, unconfirmable since there is no DNA. The length of the CDR3 is 14 residues. Germline CDR1 reads SNHLY; CDR2 reads FYNNEI. The CDR3 loop reads CASTGTRGNQPQHF. Looking up the rest from reference TRBV2 and TRBJ1-5 gives the full variable domain: EPEVTQTPSHQVTQMGQEVILRCVPISNHLYFYWYRQILGQKVEFLVSFYNNEISEKSEIFDDQFSVERPDGSNFTLKIRSTKLEDSAMYFCASTGTRGNQPQHFGDGTRLSIL.

The rearrangement uses TRBV12-3 or TRBV12-4 and TRBJ1-6. This CDR3 has 15 amino acids. The CDR3 region is CASSNQGSSNSPLHF.

The rearrangement joins TRBV24-1 to TRBJ1-1; TCRdb reports TRBD1, a call that lacks DNA to check it against. CDR1 is KGHDR and CDR2 is SFDVKD in the germline V gene. There are 12 residues in the CDR3. This chain's CDR3 is CATSDYQGRAFF.

The V call is TRBV11-3, the J call TRBJ2-3; the TCRdb D gene call, TRBD1, has no DNA to confirm it. CDR1 is SGHNT, CDR2 YENEEA, per germline. The CDR3 loop spans 16 amino acids. The CDR3 loop reads CASSPGQGRGTDTQYF.

This rearrangement joins TRBV5-6 to TRBJ1-1; TCRdb outputs TRBD1, but without DNA this stays unchecked. The CDR3 sequence is 14 residues long. Germline V gene data show CDR1 as SGHDT and CDR2 as YYEEEE. The CDR3 sequence: CASSPLGHGTEAFF. Together with reference TRBV5-6 and TRBJ1-1, the CDR3 gives the full variable domain: DAGVTQSPTHLIKTRGQQVTLRCSPKSGHDTVSWYQQALGQGPQFIFQYYEEEERQRGNFPDRFSGHQFPNYSSELNVNALLLGDSALYLCASSPLGHGTEAFFGQGTRLTVV.

V gene TRBV30 combines with J gene TRBJ1-2; lacking DNA, the TRBD1 call made by TCRdb goes unchecked. The CDR3 is made up of 12 amino acids. The V gene's germline CDR1 is GTSNPN and CDR2 SVGIG (reference sequence). The CDR3 loop reads CAGTTRVRGYTF.

This chain uses TRBV9 with TRBJ1-1. This CDR3 is 17 amino acids long. Germline V gives CDR1 SGDLS, CDR2 YYNGEE. CDR3 residues: CASSVDPRIRGNTEAFF.

V and J are TRBV6-5 and TRBJ2-6; the D call of TRBD1 rests on TCRdb alone, since no DNA is present to check it. Germline V gene lookup returns CDR1 MNHEY and CDR2 SVGAGI. CDR3 length: 18 residues. CDR3 residues: CASRRPGQPTSGANVLTF.

V and J are TRBV5-1 and TRBJ2-1. Germline V gives CDR1 SGHRS, CDR2 YFSETQ. The CDR3 spans 15 residues. The CDR3 sequence is CASSLHPATNNEQFF.

The genes are TRBV6-1 and TRBJ1-1. Germline V lookup: CDR1 MNHNS, CDR2 SASEGT. CDR3 length equals 14 residues. CDR3 sequence reads: CASSEAPGSTEAFF.

This chain connects TRBV6-8 to TRBJ2-7; the D gene TCRdb calls, TRBD1, cannot be checked with no DNA. Germline CDR1 reads MNHGY; CDR2 reads SAAAGT. The CDR3 covers 15 residues. This CDR3 reads CASSYKAGVSYEQYF.